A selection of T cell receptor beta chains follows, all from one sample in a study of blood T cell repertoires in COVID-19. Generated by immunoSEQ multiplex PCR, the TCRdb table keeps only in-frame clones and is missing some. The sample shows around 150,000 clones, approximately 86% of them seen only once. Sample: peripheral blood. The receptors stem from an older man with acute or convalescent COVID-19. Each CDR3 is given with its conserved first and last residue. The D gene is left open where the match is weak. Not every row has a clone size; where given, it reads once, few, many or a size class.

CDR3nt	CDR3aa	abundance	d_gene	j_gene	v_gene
TGTGCCAGCAGTTTAAGGGAGGGATACGAGCAGTACTTC	CASSLREGYEQYF	NA	TRBD2	TRBJ2-7	TRBV27
TGTGCCAGCAGCCATCAGAGGGGGGGTGGGAGCACAGATACGCAGTATTTT	CASSHQRGGGSTDTQYF	few	NA	TRBJ2-3	TRBV4-2
TGTGCCAGCAGCTTTGACAGCGTCGACTACAATGAGCAGTTCTTC	CASSFDSVDYNEQFF	once	NA	TRBJ2-1	TRBV7-3
TGTGCCAGCGGTTCGACAGGAGCTTCCCAAGAGACCCAGTACTTC	CASGSTGASQETQYF	NA	NA	TRBJ2-5	TRBV27
TGCGCCAGCAGCCAAGATGCTGCCTTGGCGGGCACAGATACGCAGTATTTT	CASSQDAALAGTDTQYF	NA	NA	TRBJ2-3	TRBV4-3
TGTGCCAGCAGTGAACCCGGGGTCCGCCCACAGTTCTTC	CASSEPGVRPQFF	NA	NA	TRBJ2-1	TRBV2
TGCGCCAGCAGCCGTATACTAGCGGGAGGGCAGGATACGCAGTATTTT	CASSRILAGGQDTQYF	few	TRBD2	TRBJ2-3	TRBV4-1
TGTGCCAGCGGCCCTAGCGAAAGCACAGATACGCAGTATTTT	CASGPSESTDTQYF	few	NA	TRBJ2-3	TRBV6-5
TGTGCCTGGACACAGGATAATGAAAAACTGTTTTTT	CAWTQDNEKLFF	NA	NA	TRBJ1-4	TRBV30
TGTGCCACCAGTTCTCAGGGGTGGGGCACTGAAGCTTTCTTT	CATSSQGWGTEAFF	NA	NA	TRBJ1-1	TRBV24-1
TGTGCCAGCAGCCAAGCCCACATGACGGGGGAGGTATCCGAGCAGTACTTC	CASSQAHMTGEVSEQYF	NA	NA	TRBJ2-7	TRBV4-2
TGTGCCAGCTCAATCCCGGGAGACCCCTCCTACAATGAGCAGTTCTTC	CASSIPGDPSYNEQFF	NA	NA	TRBJ2-1	TRBV18
TGTGCCAGCAGGAGTAATAGCGGGAGGGCTACCACAGATACGCAGTATTTT	CASRSNSGRATTDTQYF	NA	TRBD2	TRBJ2-3	TRBV27
TGTGCCAGCAGCCTATCAGCGGGTCCTACCGGGGAGCTGTTTTTT	CASSLSAGPTGELFF	NA	NA	TRBJ2-2	TRBV11-3
TGTGCCAGTATCTTCCGGACAGGGAACACCGGGGAGCTGTTTTTT	CASIFRTGNTGELFF	NA	TRBD1	TRBJ2-2	TRBV19
TGTGCCAGCAGCTTAGCCGGGGGAGACACTGAAGCTTTCTTT	CASSLAGGDTEAFF	NA	NA	TRBJ1-1	TRBV13
TGTGCCAGCTCACCAGGGACAGGGCTCTACGAGCAGTACTTC	CASSPGTGLYEQYF	NA	TRBD1	TRBJ2-7	TRBV18
TGTGCCAGCAGCCCCCGTGGCCTAGCGGGAGCAGATACGCAGTATTTT	CASSPRGLAGADTQYF	NA	TRBD2	TRBJ2-3	TRBV14
TGTGCCAGCAGTACGAGTACCGGGGAGCTGTTTTTT	CASSTSTGELFF	once	NA	TRBJ2-2	TRBV27
TGTGCCAGCAGCTTAGATCGGGGAGGCGGGCTGGCGCAGTACTTC	CASSLDRGGGLAQYF	few	NA	TRBJ2-7	TRBV7-2
TGTGCCAGCAGCTTTCAGGGGTCGACTAATGAAAAACTGTTTTTT	CASSFQGSTNEKLFF	NA	NA	TRBJ1-4	TRBV5-4
TGTGCCAGCAGCACTCCTAGCGGGAGGGCCTCCTACAATGAGCAGTTCTTC	CASSTPSGRASYNEQFF	NA	TRBD2	TRBJ2-1	TRBV27
TGTGCCAGCGGAAGGGGTTCGTCTAATGAAAAACTGTTTTTT	CASGRGSSNEKLFF	NA	NA	TRBJ1-4	TRBV28
TGTGCCAGCAGTTTATGGGGGTTGGGACAGGGGGCCAGCAATGAGCAGTTCTTC	CASSLWGLGQGASNEQFF	NA	TRBD1	TRBJ2-1	TRBV27
TGCGCCAGCAGCTTGGAGCAGGGGGCGAATGAAAAACTGTTTTTT	CASSLEQGANEKLFF	NA	TRBD1	TRBJ1-4	TRBV5-1
TGTGCCAGCTCACGGACAGGGGGAACCTACGAGCAGTACTTC	CASSRTGGTYEQYF	NA	TRBD1	TRBJ2-7	TRBV18
TGTGCCAGCAGCTTAACCCGGGAGCAGGTGGAGACCCAGTACTTC	CASSLTREQVETQYF	NA	NA	TRBJ2-5	TRBV7-2
TGTGCCAGCAGCGTAGGGGTAGGGGGTGGACTAGCGGGAAGTGAGCAGTTCTTC	CASSVGVGGGLAGSEQFF	NA	TRBD2	TRBJ2-1	TRBV9
TGTGCCAGCAGTTTGGGACAGGGATTTTATAATTCACCCCTCCACTTT	CASSLGQGFYNSPLHF	NA	TRBD1	TRBJ1-6	TRBV28
TGTGCCAGTAGTACGCCAGGGGACAGTTCCGCTAACTATGGCTACACCTTC	CASSTPGDSSANYGYTF	NA	TRBD1	TRBJ1-2	TRBV19
TGTGCCAGCCGGCTGACTGGGCGGGAGCCTGAGCAGTTCTTC	CASRLTGREPEQFF	once	TRBD2	TRBJ2-1	TRBV6-5
TGTGCCAGCAGCTACGGGGATGAGCAGTTCTTC	CASSYGDEQFF	NA	NA	TRBJ2-1	TRBV5-6
TGTGCCAGCAGCTTATCGGACAGCCACTATGGCTACACCTTC	CASSLSDSHYGYTF	NA	NA	TRBJ1-2	TRBV7-2
TGTGCCAGCAGCATGAACAGGGGCGAAACCTACGAGCAGTACTTC	CASSMNRGETYEQYF	NA	TRBD1	TRBJ2-7	TRBV6-5
TGTGCCAGCAGCTTGGTGGGCCCCCGGTCAGATACGCAGTATTTT	CASSLVGPRSDTQYF	NA	NA	TRBJ2-3	TRBV5-5
TGTGCCAGCAGTTACTCCCCGGGACAGGGGTTCGAAAAACTGTTTTTT	CASSYSPGQGFEKLFF	NA	TRBD1	TRBJ1-4	TRBV6-2/TRBV6-3
TGTGCCACCAGACAGGGTGATACGCAGTATTTT	CATRQGDTQYF	NA	NA	TRBJ2-3	TRBV24-1
TGCAGTGCTAGTGTTCCGGGAGGGAGGACCTACGAGCAGTACTTC	CSASVPGGRTYEQYF	once	TRBD2	TRBJ2-7	TRBV20-1
TGTGCCAGCAGCTTAGCGGGAGGGCCCCCCGACACCGGGGAGCTGTTTTTT	CASSLAGGPPDTGELFF	NA	TRBD2	TRBJ2-2	TRBV7-2
TGTGCCAGCAGCTCCTTGGGACTTTCTCAGGGTCGCTATGGCTACACCTTC	CASSSLGLSQGRYGYTF	NA	NA	TRBJ1-2	TRBV3-1/TRBV3-2
TGTGCCAGCAGTTCCCCTACGGCGGGAGGGGATTCCTACAATGAGCAGTTCTTC	CASSSPTAGGDSYNEQFF	NA	TRBD2	TRBJ2-1	TRBV28
TGTGCCAGCAGTCTCAGGGTTAACACTGAAGCTTTCTTT	CASSLRVNTEAFF	NA	NA	TRBJ1-1	TRBV28
TGTGCCACCAGCTCAGCGGGTGGCACAGATACGCAGTATTTT	CATSSAGGTDTQYF	NA	NA	TRBJ2-3	TRBV15
TGTGCCAGCAGCAACGCAGGGGTCTTAGATCAGCCCCAGCATTTT	CASSNAGVLDQPQHF	NA	NA	TRBJ1-5	TRBV3-1/TRBV3-2
TGTGCCAGCATTCCTAGCGGGAGTCCCCAAGAGACCCAGTACTTC	CASIPSGSPQETQYF	NA	TRBD2	TRBJ2-5	TRBV7-9
TGCGCCAGCAGCCTAACTAGCGGGAGCACAGATACGCAGTATTTT	CASSLTSGSTDTQYF	few	TRBD2	TRBJ2-3	TRBV5-1
TGCAGCGTTAGACAGGGGATCGATCAGCCCCAGCATTTT	CSVRQGIDQPQHF	NA	TRBD1	TRBJ1-5	TRBV29-1
TGCGCCAGCAGCTGGGGACTAGCGGGAGGCACCGGGGAGCTGTTTTTT	CASSWGLAGGTGELFF	NA	TRBD2	TRBJ2-2	TRBV5-1
TGCGCCAGCAGCCTCGGACAGGGACTAGCGGCTGAGCAGTTCTTC	CASSLGQGLAAEQFF	NA	TRBD2	TRBJ2-1	TRBV5-1
TGCGCCAGCAGCCCCACCAAGCTACCCGGGGAGCTGTTTTTT	CASSPTKLPGELFF	NA	NA	TRBJ2-2	TRBV4-3
TGTGCCACCAGCAGAGAGGACACTGAAAAACTGTTTTTT	CATSREDTEKLFF	NA	NA	TRBJ1-4	TRBV15
TGTGCCACCAGTGACTCTAGCGGGTTCCACAATGAGCAGTTCTTC	CATSDSSGFHNEQFF	NA	TRBD2	TRBJ2-1	TRBV24-1
TGTGCCAGCACCCAGGAAGAGACCCAGTACTTC	CASTQEETQYF	NA	NA	TRBJ2-5	TRBV6-5
TGTGCCAGCAGCTCTACCGGGACAGGGGCTGAAAAACTGTTTTTT	CASSSTGTGAEKLFF	NA	TRBD1	TRBJ1-4	TRBV7-2
TGTGCCAGCAGACGGGACAGGTACCGGGGCGGGGAGCTGTTTTTT	CASRRDRYRGGELFF	once	TRBD1	TRBJ2-2	TRBV6-6
TGTGCCAGCAGCACCTTGACTAGCGCAGATACGCAGTATTTT	CASSTLTSADTQYF	NA	TRBD2	TRBJ2-3	TRBV7-9
TGTGCCAGCAGCCAAGATCACGGGCTAGCGGGGATTATCACAGATACGCAGTATTTT	CASSQDHGLAGIITDTQYF	NA	TRBD2	TRBJ2-3	TRBV3-1/TRBV3-2